A selection of T cell receptor beta chains follows, all from one sample in a study of beta chain features in type 1 diabetes. Profiling relied on immunoSEQ multiplex PCR, and the TCRdb table lists in-frame clones only, not all of them. The sample records about 360,000 clones, 10% to 15% being singletons. The sample taken for sequencing was naive CD4+ T cells from blood. All receptors derive from a young man in good health. Each CDR3 is given without its conserved first and last residue.

cdr3_length: 11; v_call: TRBV30; j_call: TRBJ1-1; cdr3_aa: AWSVEGGTEAF
cdr3_length: 14; v_call: TRBV4-3; j_call: TRBJ1-2; cdr3_aa: ASSQGSRRESYGYT
cdr3_length: 12; v_call: TRBV6-5; j_call: TRBJ2-7; cdr3_aa: ASSYSHNSYEQY
cdr3_length: 11; v_call: TRBV28; j_call: TRBJ1-2; cdr3_aa: ASSLQGNYGYT
cdr3_length: 13; v_call: TRBV2; j_call: TRBJ1-1; cdr3_aa: ASSAGRQLGTEAF
cdr3_length: 11; v_call: TRBV29-1; j_call: TRBJ2-1; cdr3_aa: SVGTANYNEQF
cdr3_length: 12; v_call: TRBV7-8; j_call: TRBJ1-2; cdr3_aa: ASSKNRDREGYT
cdr3_length: 12; v_call: TRBV7-3; j_call: TRBJ1-1; cdr3_aa: ASSLSGGATEAF
cdr3_length: 9; v_call: TRBV19; j_call: TRBJ1-2; cdr3_aa: ATGTGNGYT
cdr3_length: 10; v_call: TRBV15; j_call: TRBJ1-3; cdr3_aa: ATSEPRNTIY
cdr3_length: 12; v_call: TRBV30; j_call: TRBJ2-7; cdr3_aa: AWSGLAGGYEQY
cdr3_length: 12; v_call: TRBV7-2; j_call: TRBJ2-7; cdr3_aa: ASRLRGQGGEQY
cdr3_length: 15; v_call: TRBV30; j_call: TRBJ1-4; cdr3_aa: AWSSPKQGTTNEKLF
cdr3_length: 12; v_call: TRBV30; j_call: TRBJ1-4; cdr3_aa: AWSSGTVKKELF
cdr3_length: 14; v_call: TRBV4-3; j_call: NA; cdr3_aa: ASSHLSGGNLYEQY
cdr3_length: 14; v_call: TRBV15; j_call: TRBJ2-7; cdr3_aa: ATSRQLGGVPNEQY
cdr3_length: 9; v_call: TRBV29-1; j_call: TRBJ1-1; cdr3_aa: SGSGNGEAF
cdr3_length: 12; v_call: TRBV7-9; j_call: TRBJ1-2; cdr3_aa: ASSSGQLDYGYT
cdr3_length: 11; v_call: TRBV30; j_call: TRBJ1-5; cdr3_aa: AWTGSREQPQH
cdr3_length: 14; v_call: TRBV4-3; j_call: TRBJ2-1; cdr3_aa: ASSQDGGSLGYRQF
cdr3_length: 13; v_call: TRBV28; j_call: TRBJ2-7; cdr3_aa: ASSLAGARGYEQY
cdr3_length: 15; v_call: TRBV7-3; j_call: TRBJ2-3; cdr3_aa: ASSFSLWGVGTDTQY
cdr3_length: 13; v_call: TRBV5-1; j_call: TRBJ2-7; cdr3_aa: ASSLGGTGPYEQY
cdr3_length: 13; v_call: TRBV4-3; j_call: TRBJ1-2; cdr3_aa: ASSYKDSPNYGYT
cdr3_length: 12; v_call: TRBV18; j_call: TRBJ1-6; cdr3_aa: ASSPTGENSPLH
cdr3_length: 10; v_call: TRBV30; j_call: TRBJ2-7; cdr3_aa: AWSVMRDEQY
cdr3_length: 16; v_call: TRBV13; j_call: TRBJ2-2; cdr3_aa: ASSLSLLAGGPTGELF
cdr3_length: 12; v_call: TRBV7-7; j_call: TRBJ2-1; cdr3_aa: ASSPLSGDNEQF
cdr3_length: 13; v_call: TRBV30; j_call: TRBJ1-5; cdr3_aa: AWSVGGTSNQPQH
cdr3_length: 13; v_call: TRBV28; j_call: TRBJ2-1; cdr3_aa: ASSSAGTGNNEQF
cdr3_length: 14; v_call: TRBV5-8; j_call: TRBJ2-7; cdr3_aa: ASSSQRTGSSYEQY
cdr3_length: 15; v_call: TRBV7-9; j_call: TRBJ2-2; cdr3_aa: ASSPRLAGGRSGELF
cdr3_length: 12; v_call: TRBV6-1; j_call: TRBJ1-1; cdr3_aa: ASSEAWRGTEAF
cdr3_length: 14; v_call: TRBV28; j_call: TRBJ2-4; cdr3_aa: ASTNPRNLAKNIQY
cdr3_length: 11; v_call: TRBV21-1; j_call: TRBJ2-1; cdr3_aa: ASGDRVGAEQF
cdr3_length: 15; v_call: TRBV7-2; j_call: TRBJ2-4; cdr3_aa: ASSKGASGQAKNIQY
cdr3_length: 9; v_call: TRBV19; j_call: TRBJ2-5; cdr3_aa: ASSGTGNQY
cdr3_length: 13; v_call: TRBV30; j_call: TRBJ2-3; cdr3_aa: AWDRGQGGGDTQY
cdr3_length: 10; v_call: TRBV29-1; j_call: TRBJ2-6; cdr3_aa: SVEGTGNVLT
cdr3_length: 11; v_call: TRBV28; j_call: TRBJ2-3; cdr3_aa: ASSDLVGDTQY
cdr3_length: 12; v_call: TRBV6-6; j_call: TRBJ2-5; cdr3_aa: ASSRQGESETQY
cdr3_length: 11; v_call: TRBV27; j_call: TRBJ1-2; cdr3_aa: ASSPQVYYGYT
cdr3_length: 14; v_call: TRBV7-9; j_call: TRBJ1-2; cdr3_aa: ASSGFPDRGYYGYT